Here is one TCR beta chain with its context. This sample stems from a study of cytotoxic CD8 clonotypes in ibrutinib-treated CLL. V gave up 7 bases and J gave up 4 bases, with 10 bases separating them. The CDR3 runs to 11 residues. The germline gives CDR1 DFQATT, CDR2 SNEGSKA (reference sequence). Some clones are missing from TCRdb's copy, which holds only in-frame ones; the method was immunoSEQ multiplex PCR. The table has under 30,000 clones, about 70% seen once; the top ten hold less than 55%. This receptor was identified in a human donor with chronic lymphocytic leukemia. The chain uses TRBV20-1 and TRBJ1-1; unclear D gene. The sample was PBMCs, taken after 36 months of ibrutinib treatment. The CDR3 bases are TGCAGTGGAAAGGTTAGCACTGAAGCTTTCTTT. It is translated as CSGKVSTEAFF.